Each of the 29 T cell receptor beta chains below was sequenced from the same sample in a study of human versus mouse CDR3 diversity and MHC coevolution. The protocol was immunoSEQ multiplex PCR, while the TCRdb copy is restricted to in-frame clones and leaves out a portion. In the table there are more than 55,000 clones, 90% to 95% of which are singletons. Specimen: naive CD4+ T cells from blood. The subset here: CD45RO-negative CD62L-positive naive CD4 T cells. These receptors all come from a person in their sixties or seventies in good health.

The chain is built from TRBV19 and TRBJ2-7, with 7 nucleotides matching TRBD1. Germline V gives CDR1 LNHDA, CDR2 SQIVND (reference sequence). CDR3 length equals 14 residues. The V and J ends lost 5 bases and 2 bases, in that order; junction bases with no gene match: 6. The CDR3 DNA reads as TGTGCCAGTAGTCCAAGACAGGGCGCCTACGAGCAGTACTTC. It translates to CASSPRQGAYEQYF.

The V call is TRBV6-5, the J call TRBJ1-1; 7 nucleotides line up with TRBD1. V lost 0 bases, J lost 3 bases, and 4 bases stayed unmatched. This CDR3 contains 15 residues. Germline CDR1 and CDR2: MNHEY and SVGAGI. This CDR3 reads CASSYSTQGDTEAFF. Here the CDR3 DNA reads TGTGCCAGCAGTTACTCGACCCAGGGGGACACTGAAGCTTTCTTT.

The chain uses TRBV30 and TRBJ1-1; TRBD1 matches 8 bases. CDR1 and CDR2 from the germline V gene are GTSNPN and SVGIG (reference sequence). J gave up 10 bases and V 3 bases, and 4 bases lay outside the gene matches. This CDR3 comprises 11 residues. The CDR3 reads CAWRRQGRAFF. DNA for the CDR3: TGTGCCTGGAGGCGACAGGGGAGAGCTTTCTTT.

This clone was counted a single time. The chain couples TRBV7-3 to TRBJ2-2, with D perhaps matching TRBD2 (5 bases). The CDR3 contains 14 residues. Trimming shortened V by 6 bases and J by 5 bases, and 13 bases separated the two germline ends. The germline V gene encodes CDR1 SGHTA and CDR2 FQGTGA. The CDR3 loop reads CASRVSPGTGELFF. In nucleotides, the CDR3 is TGTGCCAGCAGAGTTTCACCGGGGACCGGGGAGCTGTTTTTT. The variable domain in full, with the rest retrieved from reference TRBV7-3 and TRBJ2-2, is GAGVSQTPSNKVTEKGKYVELRCDPISGHTALYWYRQSLGQGPEFLIYFQGTGAADDSGLPNDRFFAVRPEGSVSTLKIQRTERGDSAVYLCASRVSPGTGELFFGEGSRLTVL.

This chain connects TRBV12-5 to TRBJ1-1, with D possibly matching TRBD1 (6 bases). The CDR3 spans 13 residues. Per the germline V gene, CDR1 is LGHNT and CDR2 is FRNRAP. Between the trimmed V and J ends, which lost 1 base and 11 bases, there was a span of 14 bases. CDR3 protein: CASGLAQGFAAFF. The CDR3 nucleotides read TGTGCTAGTGGTTTGGCCCAGGGGTTCGCGGCTTTCTTT.

V and J are TRBV5-1 and TRBJ2-2; possibly TRBD2 for D (5 bases). CDR1 and CDR2 from the germline V gene are SGHRS and YFSETQ. The CDR3 covers 17 residues. V was shortened by 0 bases and J by 1 base, with 13 bases between the two germline ends. The CDR3 nucleotides are TGCGCCAGCAGCTTGGGGCCCGGACGGGAGAACACCGGGGAGCTGTTTTTT. It specifies CASSLGPGRENTGELFF. Full variable domain (rest looked up from reference TRBV5-1 and TRBJ2-2): KAGVTQTPRYLIKTRGQQVTLSCSPISGHRSVSWYQQTPGQGLQFLFEYFSETQRNKGNFPGRFSGRQFSNSRSEMNVSTLELGDSALYLCASSLGPGRENTGELFFGEGSRLTVL.

J is TRBJ2-7 and V is TRBV28; no firm D call. V shed 3 bases and J shed 5 bases, with 5 bases lying between them. This CDR3 region has 11 residues. Per the germline V gene, CDR1 is MDHEN and CDR2 is SYDVKM. The CDR3: CASSFTDEQYF. In nucleotides, the CDR3 is TGTGCCAGCAGTTTTACTGACGAGCAGTACTTC.

The chain carries TRBV5-1 and TRBJ1-2; TRBD1 aligns across 9 bases. The length of the CDR3 is 16 residues. The V segment lost 4 bases and the J segment 7 bases; nucleotides outside the gene matches: 14. The V gene's germline CDR1 is SGHRS and CDR2 YFSETQ. The CDR3 bases are TGCGCCAGCAGCCCTTTCAACACAGGGGGCGCTGTTGGCTACACCTTC. It yields the protein CASSPFNTGGAVGYTF.

V gene TRBV5-1 combines with J gene TRBJ2-5, with 8 bases aligning to TRBD1. The CDR3 runs 16 residues. The ends lost 4 bases at V and 2 bases at J; junction bases unmatched: 10. Germline V gene data show CDR1 as SGHRS and CDR2 as YFSETQ. CDR3 protein: CASSVSPGQGQETQYF. The CDR3 DNA follows: TGCGCCAGCAGCGTAAGCCCAGGACAGGGACAAGAGACCCAGTACTTC.

This sequence joins TRBV28 and TRBJ2-7; D is unresolved. This CDR3 contains 12 residues. Germline V CDR1 and CDR2: MDHEN, SYDVKM. The V and J ends lost 6 bases and 4 bases respectively, with 10 bases between them. The CDR3 nucleotides are TGTGCCAGCAGCTTGGGCTCGTACGAGCAGTACTTC. Amino acids: CASSLGSYEQYF.

The V call is TRBV5-1, the J call TRBJ2-5, with D possibly matching TRBD1 (5 bases). Germline assignment: CDR1 SGHRS and CDR2 YFSETQ. V was shortened by 4 bases and J by 3 bases, with 13 bases between the two germline ends. The CDR3 runs to 14 residues. For the CDR3, the DNA is TGCGCCAGCAGCCCCTCAAGGGGCAAAGAGACCCAGTACTTC. It encodes CASSPSRGKETQYF.

The chain couples TRBV7-3 to TRBJ2-5; D unclear. With 5 bases removed from V and 5 bases from J, the gap between germline ends came to 18 bases. Germline V gene lookup returns CDR1 SGHTA and CDR2 FQGTGA. The CDR3 length is 15 residues. Here the CDR3 reads CASSPNGWPRETQYF. In DNA, the CDR3 is TGTGCCAGCAGCCCAAACGGGTGGCCCCGCGAGACCCAGTACTTC.

V is TRBV19 and J is TRBJ1-2; maybe TRBD1 (5 bases). CDR3 length: 14 residues. Germline V lookup: CDR1 LNHDA, CDR2 SQIVND (reference sequence). V was trimmed by 6 bases and J by 1 base, leaving 12 bases between them. CDR3 bases: TGTGCCAGTAGCGAAAGGGGACTTAACTATGGCTACACCTTC. It yields the protein CASSERGLNYGYTF.

The rearrangement links TRBV15 to TRBJ1-2; 9 bases line up with TRBD1. Losses at the gene ends were 1 base for V and 6 bases for J; bases not matched to a gene: 0. Germline V gene lookup returns CDR1 LNHNV and CDR2 YYDKDF (reference sequence). The CDR3 runs 13 residues. CDR3 loop: CATSRGTGDGYTF. The CDR3 DNA reads TGTGCCACCAGCAGAGGGACAGGGGATGGCTACACCTTC.

The chain employs TRBV5-1 and TRBJ2-2, with D possibly matching TRBD2 (6 bases). Germline assignment: CDR1 SGHRS and CDR2 YFSETQ. The ends were cut back, 4 bases at V and 7 bases at J, with 20 bases in the middle. The CDR3 length is 16 residues. Written as DNA, the CDR3 is TGCGCCAGCAGCCTGGGGGGAGCGGCGAGTCACGGGGAGCTGTTTTTT. Translating gives CASSLGGAASHGELFF.

The chain employs TRBV2 and TRBJ2-7, with TRBD2 as a possible D gene (5 bases). The germline V gene has CDR1 SNHLY and CDR2 FYNNEI. The CDR3 runs to 12 residues. Trimming left V 4 bases short and J 3 bases short, with 7 bases between. The CDR3 reads CASSARGYEQYF. The CDR3 nucleotides read TGTGCCAGCAGTGCCCGGGGCTACGAGCAGTACTTC.

This chain connects TRBV9 to TRBJ2-3, with a tentative D call TRBD2 (7 bases). In germline, CDR1 is SGDLS, CDR2 YYNGEE. This CDR3 is 15 amino acids long. Between the trimmed V and J ends, which lost 0 bases and 1 base, there was a span of 9 bases. The CDR3 region has the DNA TGTGCCAGCAGCGTAGGGGGGGGCGGCACAGATACGCAGTATTTT. Translating it yields CASSVGGGGTDTQYF.

The J gene is TRBJ2-2, the V gene TRBV27; 10 bases fit TRBD2. Trimming cost V 2 bases and J 4 bases; bases outside gene matches: 13. CDR3 size: 19 residues. Germline V gives CDR1 MNHEY, CDR2 SMNVEV (reference sequence). CDR3 DNA: TGTGCCAGCAGTTTACCCCTGATAGCGGGAGGAGGAATCACCGGGGAGCTGTTTTTT. It codes for CASSLPLIAGGGITGELFF.

The sample holds one count of this clone. V gene TRBV19 combines with J gene TRBJ2-5; tentatively, D is TRBD2 (6 bases). CDR3 length: 18 residues. Trimming took off 8 bases at V and 5 bases at J, with 30 bases between the two ends. Germline assignment: CDR1 LNHDA and CDR2 SQIVND (reference sequence). This CDR3 reads CASPGGSGSPLARETQYF. The CDR3 bases are TGTGCCAGTCCCGGGGGAAGCGGGTCCCCTCTAGCTCGTGAGACCCAGTACTTC.

The genes are TRBV18 and TRBJ1-4, with D perhaps TRBD1 (5 bases). The V and J ends lost 5 bases and 0 bases respectively, with 13 bases between them. The CDR3 has 16 residues. Germline assignment: CDR1 KGHSH and CDR2 LQKENI. DNA of the CDR3: TGTGCCAGCTCATCGCCGACAGACACAACTAATGAAAAACTGTTTTTT. Residues: CASSSPTDTTNEKLFF.

The rearrangement uses TRBV19 and TRBJ2-3; D is possibly TRBD2 (5 bases). The V gene's germline CDR1 is LNHDA and CDR2 SQIVND (reference sequence). Trimming stripped 3 bases from V and 6 bases from J, with 7 bases between. The CDR3 loop spans 12 amino acids. The CDR3 coding sequence is TGTGCCAGTAGTATTAGGGAGGATACGCAGTATTTT. Translation: CASSIREDTQYF. The variable domain in full, with the rest retrieved from reference TRBV19 and TRBJ2-3, is DGGITQSPKYLFRKEGQNVTLSCEQNLNHDAMYWYRQDPGQGLRLIYYSQIVNDFQKGDIAEGYSVSREKKESFPLTVTSAQKNPTAFYLCASSIREDTQYFGPGTRLTVL.

In regard to this clone: An end of the junction differs from the germline gene, which may be a read error. Different DNA sequences within this sample yield the same CDR3. Here the CDR3 DNA reads TGTGCCAGCAGCCCAGCGGGAGGGCCCCGCGAGCAATACTTC. Its protein is CASSPAGGPREQYF. The rearrangement uses TRBV7-9 and TRBJ2-7; TRBD2 matches 10 bases. The germline CDR1 and CDR2 sequences are SEHNR and FQNEAQ (reference sequence). There are 14 residues in the CDR3. Together with reference TRBV7-9 and TRBJ2-7, the CDR3 gives the full variable domain: DTGVSQNPRHKITKRGQNVTFRCDPISEHNRLYWYRQTLGQGPEFLTYFQNEAQLEKSRLLSDRFSAERPKGSFSTLEIQRTEQGDSAMYLCASSPAGGPREQYFGPGTRLTVT.

The chain is built from TRBV11-2 and TRBJ2-3; 8 bases line up with TRBD2. The V gene end was trimmed by 1 base and the J gene end by 3 bases; junction bases not matched to a gene: 6. Germline V gene lookup returns CDR1 SGHAT and CDR2 FQNNGV. CDR3 length: 16 residues. CDR3 nucleotide sequence: TGTGCCAGCAGCTTAGCCCGGACTAGCCGAACAGATACGCAGTATTTT. This codes for CASSLARTSRTDTQYF.

V usage is TRBV30 and J usage is TRBJ2-2, with TRBD1 as a possible D gene (5 bases). Deletions cut 2 bases from V and 6 bases from J, with 10 bases between. The germline V gene has CDR1 GTSNPN and CDR2 SVGIG (reference sequence). This CDR3 is 13 amino acids long. CDR3 nucleotide sequence: TGTGCCTGGAGTTCCAGGGTCGCCGGGGAGCTGTTTTTT. Translation gives CAWSSRVAGELFF.

The chain employs TRBV5-1 and TRBJ2-5; tentatively, D is TRBD1 (5 bases). In germline, CDR1 is SGHRS, CDR2 YFSETQ. Trimming removed 5 bases at V and 11 bases at J, with 13 bases between. CDR3 size: 11 residues. The CDR3 spells CASRGPTVQYF. In DNA, the CDR3 is TGCGCCAGCAGGGGGCCAACTGTGCAGTACTTC.

The V call is TRBV10-1, the J call TRBJ2-3, with 7 nucleotides matching TRBD2. This CDR3 contains 13 residues. V lost 4 bases and J lost 3; bases outside the gene matches: 1. Per germline, CDR1 WNHNN and CDR2 SYGVQD (reference sequence). The CDR3 sequence is CASSVGGTDTQYF. CDR3 in DNA: TGCGCCAGCAGTGTCGGGGGGACAGATACGCAGTATTTT.

A few counts support this clone. J is TRBJ1-4 and V is TRBV12-5, with 10 bases fitting TRBD1. The CDR3 consists of 16 residues. Germline lookup yields CDR1 LGHNT and CDR2 FRNRAP. The junction had 6 bases not matched to a gene; V was cut back by 0 bases and J by 8 bases. The CDR3 sequence: CASGLVPTGGNEKLFF. The CDR3 bases are TGTGCTAGTGGTTTGGTTCCGACAGGGGGCAACGAAAAACTGTTTTTT.

The CDR3 spells CASSWDRTLAKNIQYF. The CDR3 nucleotides read TGTGCCAGCAGTTGGGACAGGACGTTAGCCAAAAACATTCAGTACTTC. The rearrangement uses TRBV6-5 and TRBJ2-4, with TRBD1 matching over 8 bases. CDR3 length: 16 residues. Trimming took 4 bases from V and 0 from J; bases not matched to a gene: 5. CDR1 and CDR2 (germline): MNHEY, SVGAGI.

This chain uses TRBV29-1 with TRBJ1-1; TRBD1 agrees at 7 bases. This CDR3 is 11 amino acids long. Germline assignment: CDR1 SQVTM and CDR2 ANQGSEA. CDR3 in amino acids: CTFEGAQKAFF. The DNA for the CDR3 is TGCACCTTCGAGGGGGCGCAAAAAGCTTTCTTT.